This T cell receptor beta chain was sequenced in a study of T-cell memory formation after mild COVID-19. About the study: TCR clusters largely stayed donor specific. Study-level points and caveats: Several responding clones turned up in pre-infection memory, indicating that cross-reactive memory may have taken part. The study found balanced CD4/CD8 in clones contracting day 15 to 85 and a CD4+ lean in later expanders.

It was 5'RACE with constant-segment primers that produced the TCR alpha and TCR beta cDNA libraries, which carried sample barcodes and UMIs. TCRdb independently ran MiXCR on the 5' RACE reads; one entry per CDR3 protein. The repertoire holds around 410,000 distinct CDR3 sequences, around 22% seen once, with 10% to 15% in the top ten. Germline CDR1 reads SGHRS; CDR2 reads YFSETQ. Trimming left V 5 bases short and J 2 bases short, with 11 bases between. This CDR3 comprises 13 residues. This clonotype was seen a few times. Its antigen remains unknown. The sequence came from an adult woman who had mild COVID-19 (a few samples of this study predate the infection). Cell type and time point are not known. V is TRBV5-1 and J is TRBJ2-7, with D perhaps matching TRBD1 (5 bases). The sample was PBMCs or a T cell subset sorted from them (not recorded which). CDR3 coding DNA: TGCGCCAGCAGTCAACAGGAAACCTACGAGCAGTACTTC. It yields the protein CASSQQETYEQYF.